Shown below are 12 T cell receptor beta chains from a single sample sequenced in a study of regulatory T cells in long-lasting Graves disease. CDR3-region Arm-PCR and iRepertoire HTBI primers produced the TCR beta libraries. TCRdb analysed the multiplex PCR reads with MiXCR anew, one entry per CDR3 protein. The data hold under 800,000 distinct CDR3 sequences, with approximately 15% observed a single time. Time point defined: newly diagnosed GD, antithyroid drugs for less than 3 months. Making the TCR library involved RNA that had been extracted from PBMCs. These data also formed part of another study, on T cells in Graves' hyperthyroidism and ophthalmopathy.

Sequencing was performed on peripheral blood mononuclear cells (PBMCs), taken at new diagnosis, from a patient treated with antithyroid drugs. The receptors derive from a woman in her twenties or thirties with Graves disease.

This clonotype was recorded a few times. V gene TRBV5-1 combines with J gene TRBJ2-7; D may match TRBD1 or TRBD2 (7 bases each). The germline V and J ends were trimmed by 3 bases and 4 bases, with 14 bases remaining between them. The CDR3 loop spans 14 amino acids. Germline V gene data show CDR1 as SGHRS and CDR2 as YFSETQ. The CDR3 bases are TGCGCCAGCAGCTGGAGACAGGGAGGGTACGAGCAGTACTTC. As protein: CASSWRQGGYEQYF.

This clonotype was found a few times. The rearrangement uses TRBV24-1 and TRBJ2-7, with 9 bases matching TRBD1. J was trimmed by 3 bases and V by 3 bases; bases with no gene match: 2. The germline CDR1 and CDR2 sequences are KGHDR and SFDVKD. This CDR3 contains 14 residues. CDR3 region: CATSDATGGYEQYF. The DNA for the CDR3 is TGTGCCACCAGTGATGCGACAGGGGGCTACGAGCAGTACTTC.

The chain is built from TRBV10-2 and TRBJ2-3; the match to TRBD1 covers 8 bases. Losses at the gene ends were 6 bases for V and 0 bases for J; bases not matched to a gene: 2. Germline CDR1 WSHSY, CDR2 SAAADI. The CDR3 sequence is 14 residues long. The CDR3, as DNA: TGCGCCAGCAGAGACAGGGGTAGCACAGATACGCAGTATTTT. This encodes CASRDRGSTDTQYF.

This clonotype is a singleton in its sample. The CDR3 loop is CSARVVGAYNEQFF. In DNA form, the CDR3 reads TGCAGTGCTAGAGTGGTGGGAGCCTACAATGAGCAGTTCTTC. This chain links TRBV20-1 with TRBJ2-1; D might be TRBD2 (5 bases). Germline V gives CDR1 DFQATT, CDR2 SNEGSKA (reference sequence). With 1 base removed from V and 2 bases from J, the gap between germline ends came to 9 bases. CDR3 length: 14 residues.

This clonotype occurred a few times. The CDR3, as DNA: TGTGCCAGCAGCCCTCAAGCCTCTGGAAACACCATATATTTT. It yields the protein CASSPQASGNTIYF. The chain combines TRBV6-1 with TRBJ1-3; D not certain. The CDR3 is made up of 14 amino acids. Trimming took 6 bases from V and 0 from J, leaving 9 bases between them. From germline, CDR1 is MNHNS and CDR2 SASEGT.

This clonotype was recorded many times. The chain has TRBV20-1 and TRBJ2-1, with no clear D. Germline loops: CDR1 DFQATT, CDR2 SNEGSKA (reference sequence). V lost 3 bases, J lost 8 bases, and 11 bases lay in between. The CDR3 is 12 amino acids. In DNA form, the CDR3 reads TGCAGTGCTAGGAATCTGGGCTATGAGCAGTTCTTC. This encodes CSARNLGYEQFF.

The rearrangement uses TRBV19 and TRBJ1-2, with TRBD1 identical over 7 bases. Germline V CDR1 and CDR2: LNHDA, SQIVND (reference sequence). The CDR3 runs to 16 residues. V gave up 6 bases and J gave up 6 bases; unmatched junction bases: 16. For the CDR3, the DNA is TGTGCCAGTAGCCGGACCTACGATACAGGGGTCGATGGCTACACCTTC. Translated, it gives CASSRTYDTGVDGYTF.

J is TRBJ2-3 and V is TRBV2; 7 bases line up with TRBD2. The CDR3 is 16 amino acids. J was trimmed by 6 bases and V by 8 bases; bases with no gene match: 17. CDR1 is SNHLY and CDR2 is FYNNEI in the germline V gene. Written as DNA, the CDR3 is TGTGCCAGCTCACAGCCAGCGGGGCCGGGAGCGGATACGCAGTATTTT. It encodes CASSQPAGPGADTQYF.

This clonotype was recorded many times. The V call is TRBV7-2, the J call TRBJ1-5; D remains unclear. Germline lookup yields CDR1 SGHTA and CDR2 FQGNSA. V dropped 5 bases and J dropped 2 bases, with 16 bases sitting between them. This CDR3 comprises 16 residues. The CDR3 region is CASSLLDGLGNQPQHF. CDR3 nucleotide sequence: TGTGCCAGCAGCCTACTGGACGGGCTCGGCAATCAGCCCCAGCATTTT.

Comments on this clonotype: This may stem from a read error, because a much larger clone lies one nucleotide away. The chain uses TRBV7-3 and TRBJ2-3; a weak D match, TRBD2 (6 bases). The CDR3 has 15 amino acids. Germline V gene data show CDR1 as SGHTA and CDR2 as FQGTGA. The CDR3 region is CASGLGAGITDTQYF. In nucleotides, the CDR3 is TGTGCCAGCGGCTTAGGTGCGGGGATCACAGATACGCAGTATTTT.

In this sample, this clonotype turned up many times. The chain is built from TRBV7-9 and TRBJ2-7; maybe TRBD1 (6 bases). The CDR3 spans 17 residues. Between the trimmed V and J ends, which lost 6 bases and 0 bases, there was a span of 21 bases. Germline V gene lookup returns CDR1 SEHNR and CDR2 FQNEAQ (reference sequence). The CDR3 protein is CASSSNRRTVYSYEQYF. The CDR3, as DNA: TGTGCCAGCAGTTCAAATCGTAGGACAGTCTACTCCTACGAGCAGTACTTC.

This clonotype was detected a few times. The chain employs TRBV6-1 and TRBJ1-3; D may be TRBD1 (5 bases). The CDR3 contains 17 residues. CDR1 MNHNS and CDR2 SASEGT come from the germline V gene. Trimming removed 0 bases from V and 7 bases from J, with 19 bases in between. CDR3 nucleotide sequence: TGTGCCAGCAGTGAAGCGGAGATTACGGGGGTACGCAACACCATATATTTT. This sequence encodes CASSEAEITGVRNTIYF.